This TCR beta chain was found in a study of T cells in Graves' hyperthyroidism and ophthalmopathy. Study-wide background: At initial diagnosis, before any treatment had begun, peripheral blood was obtained.

This clonotype was seen repeatedly, ten times or more. Its antigen remains unidentified. V lost 6 bases to trimming and J lost 6 bases; unmatched junction nucleotides: 11. This CDR3 contains 15 residues. CDR1 MNHNS and CDR2 SASEGT come from the germline V gene. Study-wide results and limits: Through a model of 13 V-J features, ophthalmopathy was separated from stable hyperthyroidism. The model anticipated ophthalmopathy a median around six months pre-onset.

There were TCR beta CDR3 regions amplified from RNA transcripts. HTBI primers were the set used in a first-round RT-PCR of the TCR CDR3. TCRdb fed the multiplex PCR reads into MiXCR, producing one record per CDR3 protein. This table has about half a million distinct CDR3 sequences, more than 20% appearing once. The chain combines TRBV6-1 with TRBJ1-2; 9 bases line up with TRBD1. The receptor was derived from a man aged 18 to 29 with Graves' hyperthyroidism. The material sequenced was blood. CDR3 sequence (DNA): TGTGCCAGCAGGGGTATCCGGGACAGGGACCATGGCTACACCTTC. This sequence encodes CASRGIRDRDHGYTF.